Sequencing of this T cell receptor beta chain was carried out in a study of blood T cell repertoires in COVID-19. Trimming removed 5 bases from V and 10 bases from J; junction bases left unmatched: 4. Germline CDR1 KGHDR, CDR2 SFDVKD. The CDR3 consists of 12 residues. Here immunoSEQ multiplex PCR was the method, and the copy in TCRdb shows in-frame clones only, minus some. The table has hundreds of thousands of clones, around four fifths seen once. J is TRBJ1-2 and V is TRBV24-1; 9 bases fit TRBD1. What was sequenced was peripheral blood. The receptor was derived from a woman aged 40 to 50 with active or convalescent COVID-19. The CDR3 nucleotides read TGTGCCACCAGTGGGGACAGGGCGGTCTACACCTTC. Translated, it gives CATSGDRAVYTF.